Listed below are T cell receptor beta chains from one sample, sequenced in a study of T cells in Graves' hyperthyroidism and ophthalmopathy. Using its own MiXCR run on the multiplex PCR reads, TCRdb lists one record per CDR3 protein. The sample yields approximately 200,000 distinct CDR3 sequences, about a sixth seen once. What was sequenced was blood. These receptors were obtained from a man in his forties with Graves' hyperthyroidism. CDR3s include the opening cysteine and the closing phenylalanine or tryptophan. The order of the fields is J gene, D gene, V gene, clone size, CDR3 protein, CDR3 DNA. A D gene is named only where the DNA matches it firmly. Clone size, where shown, is once, few, many, or a class for clones that have expanded.

j_call: TRBJ2-5; d_call: TRBD1; v_call: TRBV29-1; clone_size: many; cdr3_aa: CSIDRGKRETQYF; cdr3_nt: TGCAGCATTGACAGGGGGAAAAGGGAGACCCAGTACTTC
j_call: TRBJ2-3; d_call: TRBD2; v_call: TRBV30; clone_size: once; cdr3_aa: CAWTSGLDTQYF; cdr3_nt: TGTGCCTGGACTAGCGGACTAGATACGCAGTATTTT
j_call: TRBJ2-5; d_call: -; v_call: TRBV30; clone_size: -; cdr3_aa: CAWSPGVAEETQYF; cdr3_nt: TGTGCCTGGAGCCCCGGGGTAGCGGAAGAGACCCAGTACTTC
j_call: TRBJ1-5; d_call: -; v_call: TRBV5-1; clone_size: many; cdr3_aa: CASSLSGDMQPQHF; cdr3_nt: TGCGCCAGCAGCTTGTCGGGGGATATGCAGCCCCAGCATTTT
j_call: TRBJ2-3; d_call: TRBD2; v_call: TRBV7-2; clone_size: many; cdr3_aa: CASSWAGTSGTDTQYF; cdr3_nt: TGTGCCAGCAGCTGGGCCGGGACTAGCGGCACAGATACGCAGTATTTT
j_call: TRBJ2-7; d_call: -; v_call: TRBV11-1; clone_size: many; cdr3_aa: CASSLARAGAYEQYF; cdr3_nt: TGTGCCAGCAGCTTAGCGCGCGCAGGGGCCTACGAGCAGTACTTC
j_call: TRBJ2-7; d_call: TRBD1; v_call: TRBV28; clone_size: -; cdr3_aa: CVSSPSTGSYEQYF; cdr3_nt: TGTGTCAGCAGTCCCTCGACAGGGAGCTACGAGCAGTACTTC
j_call: TRBJ2-7; d_call: -; v_call: TRBV20-1; clone_size: -; cdr3_aa: CSARDSGFDEQYF; cdr3_nt: TGCAGTGCTAGAGATTCAGGGTTCGACGAGCAGTACTTC
j_call: TRBJ2-7; d_call: TRBD1; v_call: TRBV12-3/TRBV12-4; clone_size: few; cdr3_aa: CASRGGSNNYEQYF; cdr3_nt: TGTGCCAGCAGAGGGGGCTCTAATAACTACGAGCAGTACTTC
j_call: TRBJ2-5; d_call: -; v_call: TRBV7-9; clone_size: -; cdr3_aa: CASSLRMGQETQYF; cdr3_nt: TGTGCCAGCAGCTTGAGGATGGGACAAGAGACCCAGTACTTC
j_call: TRBJ1-5; d_call: -; v_call: TRBV19; clone_size: -; cdr3_aa: CASSIKGHLSNQPQHF; cdr3_nt: TGTGCCAGTAGTATAAAGGGACACCTTAGCAATCAGCCCCAGCATTTT
j_call: TRBJ2-7; d_call: TRBD2; v_call: TRBV5-4; clone_size: -; cdr3_aa: CASSLFPGGYEQYF; cdr3_nt: TGTGCCAGCAGCTTGTTTCCGGGGGGCTACGAGCAGTACTTC
j_call: TRBJ2-5; d_call: -; v_call: TRBV20-1; clone_size: many; cdr3_aa: CSARNLRGEETQYF; cdr3_nt: TGCAGTGCTAGAAATTTACGGGGCGAAGAGACCCAGTACTTC
j_call: TRBJ2-3; d_call: TRBD2; v_call: TRBV6-1; clone_size: many; cdr3_aa: CASSYGPSGPSTDTQYF; cdr3_nt: TGTGCCAGCAGTTACGGTCCTAGCGGGCCCAGCACAGATACGCAGTATTTT
j_call: TRBJ1-1; d_call: -; v_call: TRBV19; clone_size: -; cdr3_aa: CASNWGQNTEAFF; cdr3_nt: TGTGCCAGCAACTGGGGACAGAACACTGAAGCTTTCTTT
j_call: TRBJ2-3; d_call: -; v_call: TRBV7-3; clone_size: many; cdr3_aa: CASSLTGTQGDTQYF; cdr3_nt: TGTGCCAGCAGCTTAACCGGGACCCAGGGGGATACGCAGTATTTT
j_call: TRBJ2-7; d_call: -; v_call: TRBV12-3/TRBV12-4; clone_size: -; cdr3_aa: CASSPSMGVSYEQYF; cdr3_nt: TGTGCCAGCAGCCCCAGCATGGGGGTTTCCTACGAGCAGTACTTC
j_call: TRBJ2-7; d_call: TRBD1; v_call: TRBV20-1; clone_size: few; cdr3_aa: CSAHLQGQEQYF; cdr3_nt: TGCAGTGCTCATCTACAGGGGCAGGAGCAGTACTTC
j_call: TRBJ2-5; d_call: -; v_call: TRBV27; clone_size: many; cdr3_aa: CASSLKYQETQYF; cdr3_nt: TGTGCCAGCAGTCTAAAGTACCAAGAGACCCAGTACTTC
j_call: TRBJ2-1; d_call: -; v_call: TRBV19; clone_size: -; cdr3_aa: CASSIDLPITRNEQFF; cdr3_nt: TGTGCCAGTAGTATAGATTTACCTATCACCCGAAATGAGCAGTTCTTC
j_call: TRBJ2-2; d_call: TRBD2; v_call: TRBV12-3/TRBV12-4; clone_size: few; cdr3_aa: CASSLGSGGDTGELFF; cdr3_nt: TGTGCCAGCAGTTTAGGCAGCGGGGGGGACACCGGGGAGCTGTTTTTT
j_call: TRBJ2-5; d_call: TRBD1; v_call: TRBV24-1; clone_size: few; cdr3_aa: CATSDPRDSTETQYF; cdr3_nt: TGTGCCACCAGTGATCCCCGGGACAGTACAGAGACCCAGTACTTC
j_call: TRBJ2-7; d_call: TRBD1; v_call: TRBV9; clone_size: once; cdr3_aa: CASSVWDSGSYEQYF; cdr3_nt: TGTGCCAGCAGCGTCTGGGACAGCGGCTCCTACGAGCAGTACTTC
j_call: TRBJ2-7; d_call: -; v_call: TRBV6-2/TRBV6-3; clone_size: -; cdr3_aa: CASSSKGYEQYF; cdr3_nt: TGTGCCAGCAGTTCCAAGGGTTACGAGCAGTACTTC
j_call: TRBJ1-1; d_call: -; v_call: TRBV4-3; clone_size: few; cdr3_aa: CASSQRPWELSEAFF; cdr3_nt: TGCGCCAGCAGCCAACGCCCCTGGGAACTGTCTGAAGCTTTCTTT
j_call: TRBJ1-1; d_call: -; v_call: TRBV6-1; clone_size: -; cdr3_aa: CASSYNSQTEAFF; cdr3_nt: TGTGCCAGCAGTTATAACAGTCAAACTGAAGCTTTCTTT
j_call: TRBJ1-4; d_call: -; v_call: TRBV12-3/TRBV12-4; clone_size: -; cdr3_aa: CASSPLGFSTNEKLFF; cdr3_nt: TGTGCCAGCAGCCCATTGGGGTTCTCGACTAATGAAAAACTGTTTTTT
j_call: TRBJ1-4; d_call: -; v_call: TRBV28; clone_size: many; cdr3_aa: CATRPIPNEKLFF; cdr3_nt: TGTGCCACCCGACCCATTCCTAATGAAAAACTGTTTTTT
j_call: TRBJ2-7; d_call: TRBD1; v_call: TRBV27; clone_size: few; cdr3_aa: CASSPGTGASYEQYF; cdr3_nt: TGTGCCAGCAGCCCCGGGACAGGAGCCTCCTACGAGCAGTACTTC
j_call: TRBJ2-3; d_call: TRBD2; v_call: TRBV7-8; clone_size: many; cdr3_aa: CASSLGLAGATDTQYF; cdr3_nt: TGTGCCAGCAGCTTAGGACTAGCGGGGGCCACAGATACGCAGTATTTT
j_call: TRBJ2-2; d_call: TRBD2; v_call: TRBV24-1; clone_size: many; cdr3_aa: CATSEAQAGGPGTGELFF; cdr3_nt: TGTGCCACCAGTGAAGCTCAAGCGGGGGGGCCGGGCACCGGGGAGCTGTTTTTT
j_call: TRBJ1-1; d_call: -; v_call: TRBV28; clone_size: many; cdr3_aa: CASSSYWDAQMNTEAFF; cdr3_nt: TGTGCCAGCAGTTCCTACTGGGACGCTCAGATGAACACTGAAGCTTTCTTT
j_call: TRBJ1-2; d_call: TRBD1; v_call: TRBV11-2; clone_size: many; cdr3_aa: CASSLETGWSYGYTF; cdr3_nt: TGTGCCAGCAGCTTAGAGACAGGGTGGAGCTATGGCTACACCTTC
j_call: TRBJ1-4; d_call: -; v_call: TRBV30; clone_size: many; cdr3_aa: CAWKGSFNEKLFF; cdr3_nt: TGTGCCTGGAAGGGCAGTTTTAATGAAAAACTGTTTTTT
j_call: TRBJ2-3; d_call: -; v_call: TRBV20-1; clone_size: many; cdr3_aa: CSAGRGASTDTQYF; cdr3_nt: TGCAGTGCAGGGCGGGGAGCTAGCACAGATACGCAGTATTTT
j_call: TRBJ1-6; d_call: -; v_call: TRBV7-2; clone_size: many; cdr3_aa: CASSPSGGVPGSPLHF; cdr3_nt: TGTGCCAGCAGCCCCTCCGGGGGCGTCCCGGGGTCACCCCTCCACTTT
j_call: TRBJ2-6; d_call: -; v_call: TRBV29-1; clone_size: -; cdr3_aa: CSVESRTDPSGANVLTF; cdr3_nt: TGCAGCGTTGAGTCCCGGACAGATCCTTCTGGGGCCAACGTCCTGACTTTC
j_call: TRBJ1-5; d_call: -; v_call: TRBV5-1; clone_size: -; cdr3_aa: CASSLGGDYSNQPRHF; cdr3_nt: TGCGCCAGCAGCTTGGGAGGGGATTATAGCAATCAGCCCCGGCATTTT
j_call: TRBJ2-5; d_call: -; v_call: TRBV2; clone_size: many; cdr3_aa: CASSEGPNGETQYF; cdr3_nt: TGTGCCAGCAGTGAAGGGCCAAACGGAGAGACCCAGTACTTC
j_call: TRBJ2-7; d_call: TRBD1; v_call: TRBV3-1; clone_size: many; cdr3_aa: CASSHWDRAFEQYF; cdr3_nt: TGTGCCAGCAGCCATTGGGACAGGGCCTTCGAGCAGTACTTC
j_call: TRBJ2-1; d_call: TRBD2; v_call: TRBV7-3; clone_size: -; cdr3_aa: CASSSPGLHNEQFF; cdr3_nt: TGTGCCAGCAGCTCACCGGGACTACACAATGAGCAGTTCTTC
j_call: TRBJ2-2; d_call: TRBD1; v_call: TRBV10-3; clone_size: few; cdr3_aa: CAIGQGSGELFF; cdr3_nt: TGTGCCATAGGACAGGGTAGCGGGGAGCTGTTTTTT
j_call: TRBJ1-4; d_call: -; v_call: TRBV3-1; clone_size: many; cdr3_aa: CASSQDAKLFF; cdr3_nt: TGTGCCAGCAGCCAAGACGCAAAACTGTTTTTT
j_call: TRBJ2-1; d_call: -; v_call: TRBV6-1; clone_size: few; cdr3_aa: CASSLPMGDYNEQFF; cdr3_nt: TGTGCCAGCAGTCTCCCTATGGGAGACTACAATGAGCAGTTCTTC
j_call: TRBJ1-6; d_call: -; v_call: TRBV29-1; clone_size: -; cdr3_aa: CSVSTGQYNSPLHF; cdr3_nt: TGCAGCGTTTCGACAGGACAATACAATTCACCCCTCCACTTT
j_call: TRBJ1-1; d_call: -; v_call: TRBV9; clone_size: many; cdr3_aa: CASSANVADTEAFF; cdr3_nt: TGTGCCAGCAGCGCAAATGTGGCAGACACTGAAGCTTTCTTT
j_call: TRBJ2-1; d_call: TRBD2; v_call: TRBV20-1; clone_size: -; cdr3_aa: CSAQTSVSYNEQFF; cdr3_nt: TGCAGTGCCCAGACTAGCGTCTCCTACAATGAGCAGTTCTTC
j_call: TRBJ2-3; d_call: -; v_call: TRBV28; clone_size: -; cdr3_aa: CASTLSGMGTDTQYF; cdr3_nt: TGTGCCAGCACCCTCAGCGGAATGGGGACAGATACGCAGTATTTT
j_call: TRBJ2-7; d_call: -; v_call: TRBV9; clone_size: -; cdr3_aa: CASSGGSEQYF; cdr3_nt: TGTGCCAGCAGCGGGGGGTCCGAGCAGTACTTC
j_call: TRBJ1-6; d_call: TRBD1; v_call: TRBV20-1; clone_size: many; cdr3_aa: CSARDEGQGSYNSPLHF; cdr3_nt: TGCAGTGCTAGAGATGAGGGACAGGGCTCCTATAATTCACCCCTCCACTTT
j_call: TRBJ2-5; d_call: -; v_call: TRBV5-4; clone_size: -; cdr3_aa: CASSLDELGETQYF; cdr3_nt: TGTGCCAGCAGCTTGGATGAGCTGGGAGAGACCCAGTACTTC
j_call: TRBJ1-1; d_call: -; v_call: TRBV15; clone_size: many; cdr3_aa: CATSRDPGGDTPEAFF; cdr3_nt: TGTGCCACCAGCAGAGACCCCGGAGGGGATACCCCTGAAGCTTTCTTT
j_call: TRBJ1-6; d_call: -; v_call: TRBV7-2; clone_size: many; cdr3_aa: CASSLKGNVSPLHF; cdr3_nt: TGTGCCAGCAGCTTAAAGGGGAACGTGTCACCCCTCCACTTT
j_call: TRBJ2-1; d_call: -; v_call: TRBV29-1; clone_size: few; cdr3_aa: CSATGTSYNEQFF; cdr3_nt: TGCAGCGCAACCGGGACCTCCTACAATGAGCAGTTCTTC
j_call: TRBJ2-7; d_call: -; v_call: TRBV7-9; clone_size: -; cdr3_aa: CASSLVGSTPREQYF; cdr3_nt: TGTGCCAGCAGCTTAGTTGGCAGTACGCCTCGCGAGCAGTACTTC
j_call: TRBJ2-5; d_call: -; v_call: TRBV20-1; clone_size: many; cdr3_aa: CSAPRTQETQYF; cdr3_nt: TGCAGTGCCCCGCGGACCCAAGAGACCCAGTACTTC
j_call: TRBJ1-5; d_call: -; v_call: TRBV5-5; clone_size: -; cdr3_aa: CASRGGDYSNQPQHF; cdr3_nt: TGTGCCAGCAGGGGGGGGGATTATAGCAATCAGCCCCAGCATTTT